Detailed here is one T cell receptor beta chain. This table comes from immunoSEQ multiplex PCR, and its TCRdb copy is limited to in-frame clones, with some not included. The sample lists some 190,000 clones, around 85% occurring once. The CDR3 runs 15 residues. The trim removed 6 bases at V and 4 bases at J, leaving 11 bases unmatched. Germline V gene lookup returns CDR1 SGHVS and CDR2 FQNEAQ. The data stem from a study of blood T cell repertoires in COVID-19. This sequence was found in a woman in her fifties or sixties with acute or convalescent COVID-19. Sequencing input: peripheral blood. J is TRBJ1-2 and V is TRBV7-8; 7 bases are a match to TRBD1. The DNA for the CDR3 is TGTGCCAGCAGTTCGAACAGGGGACTCTCCTATGGCTACACCTTC. It specifies CASSSNRGLSYGYTF. Supplemented by reference TRBV7-8 and TRBJ1-2, the full variable domain reads GAGVSQSPRYKVAKRGQDVALRCDPISGHVSLFWYQQALGQGPEFLTYFQNEAQLDKSGLPSDRFFAERPEGSVSTLKIQRTQQEDSAVYLCASSSNRGLSYGYTFGSGTRLTVV.